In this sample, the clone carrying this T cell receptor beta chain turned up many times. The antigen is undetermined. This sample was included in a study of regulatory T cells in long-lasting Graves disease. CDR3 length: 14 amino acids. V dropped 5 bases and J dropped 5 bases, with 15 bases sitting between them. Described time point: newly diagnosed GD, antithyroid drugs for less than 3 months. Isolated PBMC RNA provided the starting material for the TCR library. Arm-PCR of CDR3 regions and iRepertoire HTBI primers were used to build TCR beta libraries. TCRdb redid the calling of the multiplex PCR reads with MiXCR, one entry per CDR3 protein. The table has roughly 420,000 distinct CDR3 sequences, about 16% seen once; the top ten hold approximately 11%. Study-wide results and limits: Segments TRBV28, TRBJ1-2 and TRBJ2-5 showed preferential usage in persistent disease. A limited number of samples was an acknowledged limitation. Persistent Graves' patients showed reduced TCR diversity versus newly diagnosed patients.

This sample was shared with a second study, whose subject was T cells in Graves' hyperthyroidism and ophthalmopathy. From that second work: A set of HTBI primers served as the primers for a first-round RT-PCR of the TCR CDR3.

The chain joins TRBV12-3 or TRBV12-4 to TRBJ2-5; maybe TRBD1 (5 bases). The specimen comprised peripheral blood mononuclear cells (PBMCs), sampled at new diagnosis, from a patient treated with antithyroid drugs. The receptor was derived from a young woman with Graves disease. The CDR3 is CASSGARPMETQYF. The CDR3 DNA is TGTGCCAGCAGTGGGGCTCGCCCCATGGAGACCCAGTACTTC.